This T cell receptor (beta chain) was sequenced for a study of CD8 T cells in Susac syndrome. This clonotype was seen just once. The junction departs from germline at one end; a sequencing error may be responsible. CDR1 is LNHDA and CDR2 is SQIVND in the germline V gene (reference sequence). This CDR3 contains 14 residues. Sequencing of TCR beta, carried out with a high-throughput approach, was applied to CD8+ and CD4+ T cells from the blood. RNA amounts of roughly 0.45 to 1 ug underwent reverse transcription with random hexamers. The CDR3 of TCR beta was amplified by immunoSEQ multiplex PCR across 54 Vbeta and 13 Jbeta. MiXCR, applied by TCRdb to the immunoSEQ multiplex PCR reads, yields one record per CDR3 protein. The data hold some 300,000 distinct CDR3 sequences, with 70% to 90% observed a single time.

Sequences were obtained from CD8+ T cells from PBMCs. The chain recombines TRBV19 with TRBJ2-2, with 12 positions matching TRBD1. This clonotype was sampled from a human donor with multiple sclerosis. The CDR3 loop reads CASVGGQGAGELFF. CDR3 in DNA: TGCGCCTCGGTCGGGGGACAGGGGGCTGGGGAGCTGTTTTTT.